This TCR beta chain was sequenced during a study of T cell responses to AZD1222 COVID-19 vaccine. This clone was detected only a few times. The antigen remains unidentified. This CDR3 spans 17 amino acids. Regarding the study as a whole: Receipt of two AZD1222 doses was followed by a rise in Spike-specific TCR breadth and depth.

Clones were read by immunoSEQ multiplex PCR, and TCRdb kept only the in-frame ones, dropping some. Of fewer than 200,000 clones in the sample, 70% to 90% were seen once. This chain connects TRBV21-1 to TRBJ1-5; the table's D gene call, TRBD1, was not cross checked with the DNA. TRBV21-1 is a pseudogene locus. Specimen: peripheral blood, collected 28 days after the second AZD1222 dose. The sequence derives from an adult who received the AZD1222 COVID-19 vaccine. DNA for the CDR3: TGTGCCAGCAGCGAAAGCTCGGAACAGGGACGTAATCAGCCCCAGCATTTT. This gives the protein CASSESSEQGRNQPQHF.